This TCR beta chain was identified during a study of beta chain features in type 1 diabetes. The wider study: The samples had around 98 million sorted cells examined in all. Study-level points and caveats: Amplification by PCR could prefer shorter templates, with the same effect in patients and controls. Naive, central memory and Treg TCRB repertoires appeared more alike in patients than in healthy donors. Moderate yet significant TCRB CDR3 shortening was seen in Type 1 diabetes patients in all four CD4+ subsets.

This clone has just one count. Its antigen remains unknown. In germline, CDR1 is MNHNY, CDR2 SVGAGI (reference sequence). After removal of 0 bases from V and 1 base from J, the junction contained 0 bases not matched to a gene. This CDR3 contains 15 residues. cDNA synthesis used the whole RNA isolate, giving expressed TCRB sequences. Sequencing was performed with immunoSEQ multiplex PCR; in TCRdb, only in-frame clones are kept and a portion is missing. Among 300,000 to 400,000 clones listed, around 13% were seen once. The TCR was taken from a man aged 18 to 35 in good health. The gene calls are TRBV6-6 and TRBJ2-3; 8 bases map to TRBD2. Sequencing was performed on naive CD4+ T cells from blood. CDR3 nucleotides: TGTGCCAGCAGTTACTCAGCGGGAGGCACAGATACGCAGTATTTT. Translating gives CASSYSAGGTDTQYF.